A single sample gave rise to the 12 T cell receptor beta chains below, sequenced in a study of graft-versus-host responses after intestinal transplantation (dated by TCRdb to the early 2020s). To isolate intraepithelial and lamina propria lymphocytes from graft specimens, dithiothreitol, EDTA incubations and collagenase D digestion were used. The library relied on the immunoSEQ multiplex PCR assay. The immuneACCESS repertoire file appears here via TCRdb, limited to in-frame rearrangements. These files lack a portion of the clones; in checked studies, under half of the deficit traces to unresolved V genes, and the cause of the others is not known. Within this sample are about 12,000 clones, with around 79% of them counted one time only. The top ten clonotypes cover 4% to 4.5% of the sample. The sample was ileum tissue, taken 142 days after intestinal transplantation. The receptor source for this set is a human patient who received an intestinal transplant, so some T cells may come from the graft donor.

This sequence joins TRBV7-9 and TRBJ2-7; TRBD2 matches 7 bases. The CDR3 extends over 15 amino acids. V shed 1 base, J shed 3 bases, and the junction held 6 bases outside the gene matches. Germline V gives CDR1 SEHNR, CDR2 FQNEAQ (reference sequence). Here the CDR3 DNA reads TGTGCCAGCAGCTTAGGGGCTAGCGGAAACTACGAGCAGTACTTC. It codes for CASSLGASGNYEQYF.

The V and J genes are TRBV10-2 and TRBJ2-7; TRBD2 matches at 7 bases. Trimming cost V 6 bases and J 4 bases; bases outside gene matches: 12. Looked up from germline, CDR1 is WSHSY and CDR2 is SAAADI. The CDR3 loop spans 15 amino acids. CDR3: CASSLVGGNLYEQYF. The DNA for the CDR3 is TGCGCCAGCAGCTTAGTGGGAGGGAACCTTTACGAGCAGTACTTC.

The DNA for the CDR3 is TGTGCCAGCAGCAATCGAGGAGAGGGCTACACCTTC. Translation gives CASSNRGEGYTF. This chain connects TRBV7-6 to TRBJ1-2; D is unclear. Between the trimmed V and J ends, which lost 5 bases and 8 bases, there was a span of 12 bases. The CDR3 spans 12 residues. Germline V gene data show CDR1 as SGHVS and CDR2 as FNYEAQ.

The V and J genes are TRBV5-1 and TRBJ2-3; 8 nucleotides align to TRBD2. Germline V gene sequence: CDR1 SGHRS, CDR2 YFSETQ. With 0 bases clipped from V and 1 base from J, the junction kept 13 bases outside the gene matches. This CDR3 is 19 amino acids long. CDR3 sequence: CASSLAGTVAGWGTDTQYF. Written as DNA, the CDR3 is TGCGCCAGCAGCTTGGCGGGGACTGTAGCGGGGTGGGGCACAGATACGCAGTATTTT.

This rearrangement joins TRBV27 to TRBJ2-1, with unresolved D. This CDR3 is built from 14 residues. Trimming removed 7 bases at V and 8 bases at J, with 18 bases between. In germline, CDR1 is MNHEY, CDR2 SMNVEV (reference sequence). CDR3 bases: TGTGCCAGCATGAGTCCGGGTCCTATCGATGAGCAGTTCTTC. Protein: CASMSPGPIDEQFF.

The J gene is TRBJ1-2, the V gene TRBV2, with 8 nucleotides matching TRBD1. Germline V gene lookup returns CDR1 SNHLY and CDR2 FYNNEI. V dropped 4 bases and J dropped 3; count of bases not matched to a gene: 4. The CDR3 has 14 amino acids. CDR3 amino acids: CASSADRADYGYTF. The CDR3 bases are TGTGCCAGCAGTGCGGACAGGGCTGACTATGGCTACACCTTC.

This chain joins TRBV5-6 and TRBJ2-7; a weak D match, TRBD1 (6 bases). Germline-derived CDR1 and CDR2 are SGHDT and YYEEEE. The germline V and J ends were trimmed by 2 bases and 0 bases, with 9 bases remaining between them. The CDR3 is made up of 14 amino acids. This CDR3 is CASSFGTPSYEQYF. DNA for the CDR3: TGTGCCAGCAGCTTCGGGACACCCTCCTACGAGCAGTACTTC.

The chain recombines TRBV18 with TRBJ1-1, with D perhaps matching TRBD1 (6 bases). The CDR3 runs 12 residues. Looked up from germline, CDR1 is KGHSH and CDR2 is LQKENI. Trimming shortened V by 8 bases and J by 2 bases, and 9 bases separated the two germline ends. The CDR3, as DNA: TGTGCCAGCCGGACAGCTAACACTGAAGCTTTCTTT. Translating gives CASRTANTEAFF.

The V call is TRBV4-1, the J call TRBJ2-7; 7 bases map to TRBD1. From germline, CDR1 is MGHRA and CDR2 YSYEKL. This CDR3 has 17 residues. Losses at the gene ends were 0 bases for V and 2 bases for J; bases not matched to a gene: 10. The DNA of the CDR3 is TGCGCCAGCAGCCAAGAGGGTATCGAGACAGGGACCTACGAGCAGTACTTC. Translated: CASSQEGIETGTYEQYF.

This clone is classed as medium-sized. The chain has TRBV5-6 and TRBJ2-5, with 7 bases aligning to TRBD1. The CDR3 spans 16 residues. CDR1 is SGHDT and CDR2 is YYEEEE in the germline V gene. After removal of 4 bases from V and 5 bases from J, the junction contained 14 bases not matched to a gene. This chain's CDR3 is CASSPDRDRMIETQYF. The CDR3 DNA reads TGTGCCAGCAGCCCCGACAGGGATCGAATGATCGAGACCCAGTACTTC.

CDR3 DNA sequence: TGTGCCAGCAGCTTAAGACAATACAATGAGCAGTTCTTC. This encodes CASSLRQYNEQFF. The rearrangement links TRBV7-3 to TRBJ2-1, with unresolved D. Per the germline V gene, CDR1 is SGHTA and CDR2 is FQGTGA. The CDR3 has 13 amino acids. Trimming cost V 1 base and J 4 bases, with 5 bases left between them.

This clone appeared once. This chain joins TRBV2 and TRBJ2-3; 13 bases agree with TRBD2. The CDR3 has 14 amino acids. CDR1 and CDR2 from the germline V gene are SNHLY and FYNNEI. Losses at the gene ends were 10 bases for V and 2 bases for J; bases not matched to a gene: 3. CDR3 bases: TGTGCCACAGGACTAGCGGGGGTCACAGATACGCAGTATTTT. This translates into CATGLAGVTDTQYF. Full variable domain (remainder filled in from reference TRBV2 and TRBJ2-3): EPEVTQTPSHQVTQMGQEVILRCVPISNHLYFYWYRQILGQKVEFLVSFYNNEISEKSEIFDDQFSVERPDGSNFTLKIRSTKLEDSAMYFCATGLAGVTDTQYFGPGTRLTVL.